This TCR beta chain was sequenced during a study of blood T cell repertoires in COVID-19. Only in-frame clones appear in the TCRdb table, and some are missing; sequencing was by immunoSEQ multiplex PCR. Among about 180,000 clones listed, over 80% were seen once. Germline-derived CDR1 and CDR2 are MNHNY and SVGAGI (reference sequence). The CDR3 runs to 15 residues. The V gene end was trimmed by 6 bases and the J gene end by 0 bases; junction bases not matched to a gene: 0. Sample: peripheral blood. The sequence derives from a woman aged 70-85 years with COVID-19, enrolled during active disease. The V call is TRBV6-6, the J call TRBJ2-1; 12 nucleotides align to TRBD2. This chain's CDR3 is CASRTSGSSYNEQFF. The CDR3 DNA follows: TGTGCCAGCAGGACTAGCGGGAGCTCCTACAATGAGCAGTTCTTC.